A single sample gave rise to the 17 T cell receptor beta chains below, sequenced in a study of shared clonotypes between healthy human individuals. Cells designated naive CD8 were CD45RO-negative and were positively selected for CCR7, with terminally differentiated effector memory CD45RA+ cells excluded. Repertoires were generated with immunoSEQ multiplex PCR, while TCRdb's copy carries only in-frame clones and drops some. The sample lists around 2,100,000 clones, about 94% occurring once. Sequences were obtained from naive CD8+ T cells sorted from blood. The receptor set was obtained from a young man in good health.

A word on this clone: The same CDR3 arises from other DNA sequences in this sample as well. The V call is TRBV6-5, the J call TRBJ1-2, with D uncertain. Germline CDR1 MNHEY, CDR2 SVGAGI. V lost 0 bases and J 2 bases, leaving 7 bases between the germline ends. This CDR3 has 14 residues. CDR3 protein: CASSYSPPNYGYTF. As DNA, the CDR3 is TGTGCCAGCAGTTACTCTCCGCCGAACTATGGCTACACCTTC.

The CDR3 sequence is CSVEPTGWNTDTQYF. The CDR3 nucleotides are TGCAGCGTTGAGCCGACAGGCTGGAACACAGATACGCAGTATTTT. The chain uses TRBV29-1 and TRBJ2-3; possibly TRBD1 for D (6 bases). V was clipped by 3 bases and J by 2 bases, with 15 bases between them. This CDR3 spans 15 amino acids. Germline loops: CDR1 SQVTM, CDR2 ANQGSEA.

This clone occurred once. V gene TRBV29-1 combines with J gene TRBJ1-1, with a tentative D call TRBD1 (5 bases). Trimming cost V 0 bases and J 3 bases, with 11 bases left between them. The CDR3 loop spans 14 amino acids. Per the germline V gene, CDR1 is SQVTM and CDR2 is ANQGSEA. This CDR3 is CSVEDPGTDTEAFF. CDR3 in DNA: TGCAGCGTTGAAGACCCAGGGACTGACACTGAAGCTTTCTTT.

The genes are TRBV6-6 and TRBJ1-6; no firm D call. Trimming removed 3 bases at V and 9 bases at J, with 18 bases between. The CDR3 is made up of 16 amino acids. Germline V CDR1 and CDR2: MNHNY, SVGAGI (reference sequence). CDR3: CASSYFNDRVGSPLHF. CDR3 sequence (DNA): TGTGCCAGCAGTTATTTTAATGATAGGGTCGGTTCACCCCTCCACTTT.

The gene calls are TRBV5-6 and TRBJ2-1; possibly TRBD2 for D (5 bases). Germline CDR1 is SGHDT and CDR2 is YYEEEE. V was clipped by 4 bases and J by 0 bases, with 11 bases between them. This CDR3 has 15 residues. CDR3 protein: CASSRSGSSYNEQFF. Here the CDR3 DNA reads TGTGCCAGCAGCCGAAGCGGAAGCTCCTACAATGAGCAGTTCTTC.

This chain joins TRBV5-4 and TRBJ2-1; D is perhaps TRBD2 (5 bases). Germline V CDR1 and CDR2: SGHNT, YYREEE (reference sequence). Trimming left V 4 bases short and J 6 bases short, with 8 bases between. The CDR3 has 12 amino acids. CDR3 in amino acids: CASSVLGNEQFF. The CDR3 DNA follows: TGTGCCAGCAGCGTACTAGGCAATGAGCAGTTCTTC.

As to this clone: Other nucleotide sequences in the sample specify the same CDR3. The chain joins TRBV4-3 to TRBJ2-7; 9 bases map to TRBD1. This CDR3 has 15 residues. Per the germline V gene, CDR1 is LGHNA and CDR2 is YSLEER. The V segment lost 0 bases and the J segment 2 bases; nucleotides outside the gene matches: 2. CDR3 in DNA: TGCGCCAGCAGCCAAGACCGACAGGGGGCCTACGAGCAGTACTTC. Amino acid sequence: CASSQDRQGAYEQYF.

The rearrangement joins TRBV2 to TRBJ2-7; D is uncertain. Germline CDR1 SNHLY, CDR2 FYNNEI. V shed 3 bases and J shed 4 bases, with 13 bases lying between them. The CDR3 totals 14 residues. CDR3 region: CASSEGSPMYEQYF. In DNA, the CDR3 is TGTGCCAGCAGTGAGGGTAGCCCTATGTACGAGCAGTACTTC.

This rearrangement joins TRBV18 to TRBJ1-2, with 7 bases fitting TRBD1. The CDR3 spans 15 residues. Germline trimming cut 2 bases from V and 2 bases from J; bases unmatched to any gene: 5. Germline V gene sequence: CDR1 KGHSH, CDR2 LQKENI. The CDR3: CASSPEAGGNYGYTF. The CDR3 DNA reads TGTGCCAGCTCACCAGAGGCAGGGGGAAACTATGGCTACACCTTC.

The chain has TRBV27 and TRBJ2-7, with D perhaps matching TRBD1 or TRBD2 (5 bases each). V was pared by 6 bases and J by 4 bases, with 13 bases between. The CDR3 runs 13 residues. Germline CDR1 MNHEY, CDR2 SMNVEV (reference sequence). CDR3 sequence: CASSGDLGYEQYF. Here the CDR3 DNA reads TGTGCCAGCAGCGGGGACCTGGGGTACGAGCAGTACTTC.

The chain uses TRBV7-2 and TRBJ2-7; D may be TRBD1 (7 bases). CDR3 length equals 17 residues. Germline assignment: CDR1 SGHTA and CDR2 FQGNSA. With 1 base removed from V and 4 bases from J, the gap between germline ends came to 20 bases. CDR3 region: CASSLGLGGQTRYEQYF. The CDR3 coding sequence is TGTGCCAGCAGCTTAGGCTTGGGGGGACAGACTAGATACGAGCAGTACTTC.

This chain joins TRBV7-9 and TRBJ2-2, with TRBD1 as a possible D gene (6 bases). Germline assignment: CDR1 SEHNR and CDR2 FQNEAQ (reference sequence). This CDR3 region has 14 residues. Trimming took off 5 bases at V and 2 bases at J, with 9 bases between the two ends. The CDR3 DNA follows: TGTGCCAGCAGCGGACAGAACAACACCGGGGAGCTGTTTTTT. It codes for CASSGQNNTGELFF. Combining the CDR3 with reference TRBV7-9 and TRBJ2-2 gives the whole variable domain DTGVSQNPRHKITKRGQNVTFRCDPISEHNRLYWYRQTLGQGPEFLTYFQNEAQLEKSRLLSDRFSAERPKGSFSTLEIQRTEQGDSAMYLCASSGQNNTGELFFGEGSRLTVL.

The chain combines TRBV27 with TRBJ1-1; D remains ambiguous. Germline V lookup: CDR1 MNHEY, CDR2 SMNVEV (reference sequence). V lost 6 bases, J lost 4 bases, and 9 bases lay in between. This CDR3 contains 12 residues. CDR3 sequence: CASRTLGTEAFF. CDR3 coding DNA: TGTGCCAGCAGGACACTGGGCACTGAAGCTTTCTTT.

The gene calls are TRBV5-1 and TRBJ1-5; D remains ambiguous. Germline V gives CDR1 SGHRS, CDR2 YFSETQ. This CDR3 region has 10 residues. Trimming removed 0 bases from V and 8 bases from J, with 0 bases in between. CDR3 region: CASSLEPQHF. CDR3 in DNA: TGCGCCAGCAGCTTGGAGCCCCAGCATTTT.

CDR3 DNA: TGTGCCAGCAGTGAAGTATCAACTAGCGGGTGGGCGCCCAACTACGAGCAGTACTTC. The encoded protein is CASSEVSTSGWAPNYEQYF. V gene TRBV2 combines with J gene TRBJ2-7; TRBD2 matches at 9 bases. Unmatched junction bases numbered 16, after V lost 1 base and J lost 3 bases. Germline CDR1 and CDR2: SNHLY and FYNNEI. This CDR3 region has 19 residues.

V gene TRBV27 combines with J gene TRBJ2-3; no clear D gene. In germline, CDR1 is MNHEY, CDR2 SMNVEV (reference sequence). Trimming pared 3 bases from V and 0 bases from J, leaving 7 bases between. CDR3 length equals 14 residues. The CDR3 nucleotides read TGTGCCAGCAGTTTGCAGGCTAGCACAGATACGCAGTATTTT. Its protein is CASSLQASTDTQYF.

The sample holds one count of this clone. Other DNA sequences in the same sample also yield this CDR3. V usage is TRBV27 and J usage is TRBJ2-1; 7 positions match TRBD1. The germline gives CDR1 MNHEY, CDR2 SMNVEV (reference sequence). The CDR3 spans 14 residues. Trimming took 2 bases from V and 5 from J; bases not matched to a gene: 3. This CDR3 is CASSLRTGNNEQFF. Here the CDR3 DNA reads TGTGCCAGCAGTTTAAGGACAGGTAACAATGAGCAGTTCTTC.